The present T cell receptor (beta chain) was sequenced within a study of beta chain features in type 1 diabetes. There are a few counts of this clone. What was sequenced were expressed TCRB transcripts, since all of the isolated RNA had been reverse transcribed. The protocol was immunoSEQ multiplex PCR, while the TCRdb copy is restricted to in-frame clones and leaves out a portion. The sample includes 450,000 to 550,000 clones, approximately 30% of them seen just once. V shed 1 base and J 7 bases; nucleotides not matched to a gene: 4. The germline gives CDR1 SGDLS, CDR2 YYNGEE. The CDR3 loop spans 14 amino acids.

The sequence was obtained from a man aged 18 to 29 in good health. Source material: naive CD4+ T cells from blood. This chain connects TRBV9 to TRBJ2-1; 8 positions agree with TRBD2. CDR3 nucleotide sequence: TGTGCCAGCAGCGTAATTGGCGGGAGGAATGAGCAGTTCTTC. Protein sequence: CASSVIGGRNEQFF.